Each of the 29 T cell receptor beta chains below was sequenced from the same sample in a study of early T cells in non-severe SARS-CoV-2 infection. Each CDR3 protein gets one entry after TCRdb re-called the 5' RACE reads with MiXCR. The repertoire includes about 35,000 distinct CDR3 sequences, less than 6.5% of them detected once, and roughly 15% sits in the top ten. Sequences were obtained from whole blood. Receptors were obtained from an adult who was a healthcare worker with PCR-confirmed SARS-CoV-2 infection or an uninfected control (not recorded which).

The chain joins TRBV4-1 to TRBJ1-4; TRBD1 is a possible D gene (6 bases). Trimming left V 3 bases short and J 3 bases short, with 11 bases between. The CDR3 runs to 15 residues. In germline, CDR1 is MGHRA, CDR2 YSYEKL. CDR3 DNA sequence: TGCGCCAGCAGCCAGGCCGGGACACCTAATGAAAAACTGTTTTTT. Translated: CASSQAGTPNEKLFF.

This clonotype showed up many times. This chain links TRBV5-1 with TRBJ1-2; D may be TRBD1 (5 bases). Germline V CDR1 and CDR2: SGHRS, YFSETQ. V lost 3 bases and J 10 bases, leaving 16 bases between the germline ends. This CDR3 is 13 amino acids long. CDR3 in amino acids: CASSSGAGTPYTF. The CDR3 DNA follows: TGCGCCAGCAGCTCCGGGGCCGGGACCCCCTACACCTTC.

This clonotype came up a few times. This rearrangement joins TRBV20-1 to TRBJ2-4; 10 positions match TRBD2. CDR3 length: 15 amino acids. J was trimmed by 0 bases and V by 6 bases; bases with no gene match: 5. Germline V gene sequence: CDR1 DFQATT, CDR2 SNEGSKA (reference sequence). CDR3 nucleotide sequence: TGCAGTGCCCCAGCGGGGGGGGTAGCCAAAAACATTCAGTACTTC. Protein product: CSAPAGGVAKNIQYF.

At least ten counts were recorded for this clonotype. The gene calls are TRBV7-2 and TRBJ2-2, with 9 bases lining up with TRBD2. The CDR3 has 16 amino acids. J gave up 6 bases and V 5 bases, and 10 bases lay outside the gene matches. In germline, CDR1 is SGHTA, CDR2 FQGNSA. CDR3 amino acids: CASSEPGLAIAGELFF. The CDR3 nucleotides read TGTGCCAGCAGCGAACCGGGACTAGCTATTGCCGGGGAGCTGTTTTTT. The full variable domain, completed using reference TRBV7-2 and TRBJ2-2, is GAGVSQSPSNKVTEKGKDVELRCDPISGHTALYWYRQSLGQGLEFLIYFQGNSAPDKSGLPSDRFSAERTGGSVSTLTIQRTQQEDSAVYLCASSEPGLAIAGELFFGEGSRLTVL.

This clonotype was seen repeatedly, ten times or more. The rearrangement uses TRBV5-1 and TRBJ2-4, with 10 bases fitting TRBD1. Germline V lookup: CDR1 SGHRS, CDR2 YFSETQ. V lost 6 bases to trimming and J lost 3 bases; unmatched junction nucleotides: 9. This CDR3 comprises 16 residues. CDR3 bases: TGCGCCAGCACCGGGACAGGGGTCGGTGGCAAAAACATTCAGTACTTC. This gives the protein CASTGTGVGGKNIQYF.

The genes are TRBV20-1 and TRBJ2-5; 11 bases agree with TRBD2. The junction had 2 bases not matched to a gene; V was cut back by 4 bases and J by 4 bases. The germline V gene encodes CDR1 DFQATT and CDR2 SNEGSKA (reference sequence). The CDR3 covers 13 residues. The CDR3, as DNA: TGCAGTGCTAAGACTAGCGGGGTAGAGACCCAGTACTTC. Protein sequence: CSAKTSGVETQYF.

This rearrangement joins TRBV20-1 to TRBJ2-5, with no clear D. The CDR3 spans 12 residues. Trimming left V 6 bases short and J 1 base short, with 9 bases between. CDR1 DFQATT and CDR2 SNEGSKA come from the germline V gene (reference sequence). The CDR3 is CSAKISQETQYF. The CDR3 DNA reads TGCAGTGCCAAAATCTCCCAAGAGACCCAGTACTTC.

The chain couples TRBV2 to TRBJ2-1; unclear D gene. CDR3 length: 15 residues. CDR1 and CDR2 (germline): SNHLY, FYNNEI. V was pared by 7 bases and J by 6 bases, with 19 bases between. CDR3 loop: CASTRPLPNSNEQFF. CDR3 in DNA: TGTGCCAGCACCCGACCGTTACCCAATTCCAATGAGCAGTTCTTC.

This clonotype appeared many times. The chain recombines TRBV7-3 with TRBJ1-1; 7 nucleotides agree with TRBD1. V shed 5 bases and J 3 bases; nucleotides not matched to a gene: 15. Germline CDR1 and CDR2: SGHTA and FQGTGA. The CDR3 loop spans 17 amino acids. CDR3 amino acids: CASSPRPGDSGYTEAFF. DNA for the CDR3: TGTGCCAGCAGCCCTAGACCGGGGGACAGTGGGTACACTGAAGCTTTCTTT.

This chain links TRBV3-1 with TRBJ2-5, with TRBD1 as a possible D gene (5 bases). CDR1 LGHDT and CDR2 YNNKEL come from the germline V gene (reference sequence). This CDR3 has 12 residues. V gave up 4 bases and J gave up 9 bases, with 12 bases separating them. The CDR3 nucleotides read TGTGCCAGCAGCCTCCTACCCAGGGCCCAGTACTTC. Translated: CASSLLPRAQYF.

This clonotype was counted only a few times. J is TRBJ1-2 and V is TRBV29-1; D gene unclear. V was trimmed by 0 bases and J by 4 bases, leaving 9 bases between them. Germline assignment: CDR1 SQVTM and CDR2 ANQGSEA. This CDR3 is 13 amino acids long. The CDR3 region is CSVEDLVSYGYTF. CDR3 sequence (DNA): TGCAGCGTTGAAGATCTAGTTAGCTATGGCTACACCTTC.

This chain joins TRBV5-4 and TRBJ1-1, with a tentative D call TRBD1 (5 bases). Germline CDR1 reads SGHNT; CDR2 reads YYREEE (reference sequence). The V and J ends lost 0 bases and 0 bases respectively, with 9 bases between them. The CDR3 totals 15 residues. The CDR3 coding sequence is TGTGCCAGCAGCTTGGAAGGGACCATGAACACTGAAGCTTTCTTT. Encoded protein: CASSLEGTMNTEAFF.

This clonotype was recorded at least ten times. In DNA form, the CDR3 reads TGTGCCAGCAGCTTAGCCGGCCGGCACCCCACCGGGGAGCTGTTTTTT. This codes for CASSLAGRHPTGELFF. The rearrangement uses TRBV7-6 and TRBJ2-2; D is undetermined. V was trimmed by 0 bases and J by 4 bases, leaving 12 bases between them. From germline, CDR1 is SGHVS and CDR2 FNYEAQ. This CDR3 is 16 amino acids long.

The gene calls are TRBV5-4 and TRBJ1-2, with D possibly being TRBD1 (6 bases). The CDR3 extends over 13 amino acids. The V and J ends lost 4 bases and 8 bases respectively, with 15 bases between them. Germline-derived CDR1 and CDR2 are SGHNT and YYREEE (reference sequence). Here the CDR3 reads CASSLTGQRGYTF. The DNA for the CDR3 is TGTGCCAGCAGCCTGACAGGCCAACGAGGCTACACCTTC.

The chain has TRBV6-5 and TRBJ1-1; D call uncertain. The V gene lost 4 bases and the J gene lost 0 bases, with 12 bases spanning the gap. This CDR3 has 15 amino acids. Germline assignment: CDR1 MNHEY and CDR2 SVGAGI. The CDR3 region has the DNA TGTGCCAGCAGTTCAGAGATAATCATGAACACTGAAGCTTTCTTT. Translated, it gives CASSSEIIMNTEAFF.

This clonotype was picked up a small number of times. The chain couples TRBV27 to TRBJ2-2; D uncertain. Germline lookup yields CDR1 MNHEY and CDR2 SMNVEV (reference sequence). CDR3 size: 15 residues. V lost 4 bases, J lost 1 base, and 10 bases lay in between. CDR3 sequence: CASSSAGLNTGELFF. The DNA for the CDR3 is TGTGCCAGCAGTTCTGCCGGCCTGAACACCGGGGAGCTGTTTTTT.

This chain connects TRBV12-3 or TRBV12-4 to TRBJ1-4; D gene uncertain. This CDR3 has 15 amino acids. Trimming pared 5 bases from V and 0 bases from J, leaving 10 bases between. This CDR3 reads CASSQAASTNEKLFF. DNA of the CDR3: TGTGCCAGCAGTCAGGCGGCTTCAACTAATGAAAAACTGTTTTTT.

The sample holds many counts of this clonotype. The gene calls are TRBV14 and TRBJ2-5; D remains unclear. Trimming removed 0 bases at V and 4 bases at J, with 6 bases between. The CDR3 loop spans 13 amino acids. Germline V gives CDR1 SGHDN, CDR2 FVKESK. The CDR3 sequence: CASSQDSLETQYF. The CDR3 bases are TGTGCCAGCAGCCAAGACAGCTTAGAGACCCAGTACTTC.

CDR3 DNA: TGTGCCACCAGCAGAGACCAGGATCCGACCTACGAGCAGTACTTC. Protein product: CATSRDQDPTYEQYF. V usage is TRBV15 and J usage is TRBJ2-7; D remains ambiguous. CDR1 LNHNV and CDR2 YYDKDF come from the germline V gene (reference sequence). V lost 0 bases and J 2 bases, leaving 11 bases between the germline ends. There are 15 residues in the CDR3.

This clonotype appeared a few times. The chain carries TRBV7-6 and TRBJ2-3; the D gene is possibly TRBD2 (5 bases). This CDR3 spans 15 amino acids. V lost 5 bases and J lost 4, with 16 bases in between. Germline lookup yields CDR1 SGHVS and CDR2 FNYEAQ. CDR3 DNA: TGTGCCAGCAGCGTTCTCGACTATCATGCAGATACGCAGTATTTT. Encoded protein: CASSVLDYHADTQYF.

This chain uses TRBV2 with TRBJ2-2, with 9 bases fitting TRBD1. Per the germline V gene, CDR1 is SNHLY and CDR2 is FYNNEI. V shed 2 bases and J 6 bases; nucleotides not matched to a gene: 10. This CDR3 is built from 17 residues. The DNA of the CDR3 is TGTGCCAGCAGTGAACACCGGGACAGGGTGACGGCCGGGGAGCTGTTTTTT. This translates into CASSEHRDRVTAGELFF. Complete variable domain (other parts from reference TRBV2 and TRBJ2-2): EPEVTQTPSHQVTQMGQEVILRCVPISNHLYFYWYRQILGQKVEFLVSFYNNEISEKSEIFDDQFSVERPDGSNFTLKIRSTKLEDSAMYFCASSEHRDRVTAGELFFGEGSRLTVL.

This clonotype was seen many times. The chain uses TRBV27 and TRBJ1-1; TRBD1 matches 7 bases. There are 16 residues in the CDR3. The trim removed 5 bases at V and 1 base at J, leaving 10 bases unmatched. CDR1 MNHEY and CDR2 SMNVEV come from the germline V gene (reference sequence). CDR3 in amino acids: CASSTGEDGTNTEAFF. DNA for the CDR3: TGTGCCAGCAGTACAGGGGAGGACGGAACGAACACTGAAGCTTTCTTT.

This clonotype was seen many times. The chain carries TRBV12-3 or TRBV12-4 and TRBJ2-3; 7 bases agree with TRBD1. Trimming cost V 11 bases and J 9 bases; bases outside gene matches: 8. The length of the CDR3 is 11 residues. The CDR3 nucleotides are TGTGCCTTAGGGGGCCTCGGGACGCAGTATTTT. This codes for CALGGLGTQYF.

This clonotype has just a few counts. The rearrangement uses TRBV7-3 and TRBJ1-3; D uncertain. CDR1 and CDR2 from the germline V gene are SGHTA and FQGTGA. Trimming removed 1 base from V and 3 bases from J, with 4 bases in between. The CDR3 is 13 residues long. CDR3 coding DNA: TGTGCCAGCAGCTTAAATCGTGGAAACACCATATATTTT. Translating it yields CASSLNRGNTIYF. The complete variable domain, with remaining parts taken from reference TRBV7-3 and TRBJ1-3, reads GAGVSQTPSNKVTEKGKYVELRCDPISGHTALYWYRQSLGQGPEFLIYFQGTGAADDSGLPNDRFFAVRPEGSVSTLKIQRTERGDSAVYLCASSLNRGNTIYFGEGSWLTVV.

In this sample, this clonotype turned up many times. The V and J genes are TRBV15 and TRBJ2-3, with D possibly TRBD1 on 5 matching bases. Looked up from germline, CDR1 is LNHNV and CDR2 is YYDKDF (reference sequence). Trimming removed 3 bases from V and 1 base from J, with 8 bases in between. CDR3 length: 14 residues. CDR3 sequence (DNA): TGTGCCACCAGCAGCCGCAGGGGCACAGATACGCAGTATTTT. Translation: CATSSRRGTDTQYF. The entire variable domain, with the rest obtained from reference TRBV15 and TRBJ2-3, is as follows: DAMVIQNPRYQVTQFGKPVTLSCSQTLNHNVMYWYQQKSSQAPKLLFHYYDKDFNNEADTPDNFQSRRPNTSFCFLDIRSPGLGDTAMYLCATSSRRGTDTQYFGPGTRLTVL.

This clonotype was observed many times. This rearrangement joins TRBV2 to TRBJ1-5, with unresolved D. V was pared by 3 bases and J by 3 bases, with 6 bases between. Germline V gene lookup returns CDR1 SNHLY and CDR2 FYNNEI. CDR3 length: 13 amino acids. CDR3 DNA: TGTGCCAGCAGTGAGGAGTTCAATCAGCCCCAGCATTTT. Translation: CASSEEFNQPQHF.

The chain combines TRBV7-2 with TRBJ1-2, with 9 bases matching TRBD1. This CDR3 spans 14 amino acids. Germline V gene lookup returns CDR1 SGHTA and CDR2 FQGNSA. The V gene end was trimmed by 6 bases and the J gene end by 3 bases; junction bases not matched to a gene: 5. The CDR3 nucleotides are TGTGCCAGCAGTACCGGGACAGGGTACTATGGCTACACCTTC. This encodes CASSTGTGYYGYTF.

In this sample, this clonotype turned up many times. V and J are TRBV7-2 and TRBJ1-2, with 9 bases aligning to TRBD1. V shed 2 bases, J shed 7 bases, and the junction held 8 bases outside the gene matches. CDR1 is SGHTA and CDR2 is FQGNSA in the germline V gene. The CDR3 spans 15 residues. In DNA form, the CDR3 reads TGTGCCAGCAGCTTACTGACGGGACAGGGAACTGGCTACACCTTC. Residues: CASSLLTGQGTGYTF.

This clonotype has a count of ten or more. J is TRBJ1-1 and V is TRBV18, with D possibly being TRBD1 (5 bases). Trimming left V 2 bases short and J 5 bases short, with 15 bases between. The CDR3 is 15 amino acids. CDR1 and CDR2 from the germline V gene are KGHSH and LQKENI. The CDR3 DNA is TGTGCCAGCTCACCATTCGAGGTACAGGATACTGAAGCTTTCTTT. Protein product: CASSPFEVQDTEAFF.